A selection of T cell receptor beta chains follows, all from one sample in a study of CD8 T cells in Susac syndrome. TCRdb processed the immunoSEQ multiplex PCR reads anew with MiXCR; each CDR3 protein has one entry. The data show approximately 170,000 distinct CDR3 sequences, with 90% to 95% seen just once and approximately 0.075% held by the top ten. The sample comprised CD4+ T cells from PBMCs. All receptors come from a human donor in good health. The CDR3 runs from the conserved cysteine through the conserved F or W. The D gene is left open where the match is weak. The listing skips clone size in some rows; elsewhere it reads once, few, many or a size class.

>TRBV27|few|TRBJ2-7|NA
TGTGCCAGCAGTTTAGAACGGACCTCCTACGAGCAGTACTTC
CASSLERTSYEQYF
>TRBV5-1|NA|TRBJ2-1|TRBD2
TGCGCCAGCAGCTTATCCCCGAGCGGGGGGGCGGATGAGCAGTTCTTC
CASSLSPSGGADEQFF
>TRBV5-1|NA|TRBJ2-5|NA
TGCGCCAGCAGCTTGGGGTCGCCAGGGGAAACGGAGACCCAGTACTTC
CASSLGSPGETETQYF
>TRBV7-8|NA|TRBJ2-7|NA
TGTGCCAGCAGCTGGGGGCTTCTTTCCTACGAGCAGTACTTC
CASSWGLLSYEQYF
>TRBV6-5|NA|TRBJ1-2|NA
TGTGCCAGCAGTTACGTATCCACCGGGCCGGGGGGCTACACCTTC
CASSYVSTGPGGYTF
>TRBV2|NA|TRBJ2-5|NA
TGTGCCAGCAGTGAAATCCAGGGGCAGGGAGAGACCCAGTACTTC
CASSEIQGQGETQYF
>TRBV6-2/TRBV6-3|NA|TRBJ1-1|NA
TGTGCCAGCAGTTACCAGGGAGGAGGAACTGAAGCTTTCTTT
CASSYQGGGTEAFF
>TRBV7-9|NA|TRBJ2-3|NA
TGTGCCAGCAAAGCTTTAACTAGCACAGATACGCAGTATTTT
CASKALTSTDTQYF
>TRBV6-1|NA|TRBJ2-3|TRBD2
TGTGCCAGCAGTACCCTAGCGGGAGGGCCGGCGACGCAGTATTTT
CASSTLAGGPATQYF
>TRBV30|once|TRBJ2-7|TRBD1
TGTGCCTGGAGTGTAGGTTTGTCAGGGGGCTCCGAGCAGTACTTC
CAWSVGLSGGSEQYF
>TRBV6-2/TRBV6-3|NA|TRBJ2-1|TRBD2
TGTGCCAGCAGTTCACTAGCGGGGGGCCTCAACAATGAGCAGTTCTTC
CASSSLAGGLNNEQFF
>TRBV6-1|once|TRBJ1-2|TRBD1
TGTGCCAGCAGTGAGCAGCTACAGGGGGCTCTCGGCTACACCTTC
CASSEQLQGALGYTF
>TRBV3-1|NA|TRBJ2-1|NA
TGTGCCAGCAGCGTAACTGGAAGCTCCTACAATGAGCAGTTCTTC
CASSVTGSSYNEQFF
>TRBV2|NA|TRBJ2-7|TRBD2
TGTGCCAGCCTACTAGCGGGGACCCTCTACGAGCAGTACTTC
CASLLAGTLYEQYF
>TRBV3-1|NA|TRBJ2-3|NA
TGTGCCAGCAGCCCGGCGCGGGGGACAAGGGGAACGCAGTATTTT
CASSPARGTRGTQYF
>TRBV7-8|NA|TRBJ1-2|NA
TGTGCCAGCAGCCAGCAGGGGCAGGATGGCTACACCTTC
CASSQQGQDGYTF